The 25 T cell receptor beta chains below all came from one sample that was sequenced in a study of blood T cells in healthy people across ages. A J-beta primer mix and a sample-barcoded 5' primer were used in a second PCR of about 7 to 12 cycles. TCRdb reanalysed the 5' RACE reads using MiXCR and keeps one entry per CDR3 protein. The profile covers under 2 million distinct CDR3 sequences, with approximately 32% appearing a single time and roughly 12% taken by the ten largest. The sequencing sample was made of blood. The receptors originated from a woman aged 30 to 39 in good health.

This clonotype turned up a few times. The DNA of the CDR3 is TGTGCCAGCAGCCCCGTACCATATGGCTACACCTTC. The encoded protein is CASSPVPYGYTF. The chain joins TRBV7-9 to TRBJ1-2, with no clear D. CDR3 size: 12 residues. The germline gives CDR1 SEHNR, CDR2 FQNEAQ (reference sequence). V lost 5 bases and J lost 5, with 9 bases in between.

The rearrangement joins TRBV5-6 to TRBJ2-2; 9 bases map to TRBD1. This CDR3 is 15 amino acids long. J was trimmed by 7 bases and V by 2 bases; bases with no gene match: 6. Per germline, CDR1 SGHDT and CDR2 YYEEEE. The CDR3 DNA reads as TGTGCCAGCAGCTTTTTACAGGGGGCTTACGGGGAGCTGTTTTTT. As protein: CASSFLQGAYGELFF. Supplemented by reference TRBV5-6 and TRBJ2-2, the full variable domain reads DAGVTQSPTHLIKTRGQQVTLRCSPKSGHDTVSWYQQALGQGPQFIFQYYEEEERQRGNFPDRFSGHQFPNYSSELNVNALLLGDSALYLCASSFLQGAYGELFFGEGSRLTVL.

The rearrangement uses TRBV20-1 and TRBJ2-3; 8 bases align to TRBD1. The J segment lost 2 bases and the V segment lost 4 bases, leaving 8 bases of the junction unmatched. Germline V CDR1 and CDR2: DFQATT, SNEGSKA (reference sequence). The CDR3 is made up of 15 amino acids. Here the CDR3 reads CSATGTGKLTDTQYF. CDR3 DNA: TGCAGTGCTACTGGGACAGGAAAACTCACAGATACGCAGTATTTT.

This clonotype was observed a handful of times. The rearrangement uses TRBV20-1 and TRBJ2-1, with a tentative D call TRBD2 (7 bases). Germline-derived CDR1 and CDR2 are DFQATT and SNEGSKA (reference sequence). The V and J ends lost 1 base and 3 bases respectively, with 13 bases between them. The CDR3 is made up of 15 amino acids. The CDR3 here is CSARVGGRIYNEQFF. The CDR3 region has the DNA TGCAGTGCTAGAGTCGGGGGGCGAATCTACAATGAGCAGTTCTTC.

The chain couples TRBV18 to TRBJ2-7; 8 bases agree with TRBD1. Germline CDR1 reads KGHSH; CDR2 reads LQKENI. With V trimmed by 8 bases and J by 3 bases, 9 bases remained unmatched. The CDR3 consists of 14 residues. The CDR3 protein is CASGPGQEVYEQYF. The CDR3 nucleotides are TGTGCCAGCGGACCGGGACAGGAGGTCTACGAGCAGTACTTC.

The V call is TRBV20-1, the J call TRBJ2-1; D is uncertain. The germline V gene encodes CDR1 DFQATT and CDR2 SNEGSKA (reference sequence). This CDR3 comprises 14 residues. Trimming shortened V by 0 bases and J by 6 bases, and 12 bases separated the two germline ends. In DNA form, the CDR3 reads TGCAGTGCTAGAGACCCTAATAGAGGCAATGAGCAGTTCTTC. Its translation: CSARDPNRGNEQFF.

The chain recombines TRBV3-1 with TRBJ1-5, with D possibly being TRBD1 (6 bases). The CDR3 contains 17 residues. CDR1 LGHDT and CDR2 YNNKEL come from the germline V gene (reference sequence). Trimming shortened V by 1 base and J by 4 bases, and 17 bases separated the two germline ends. CDR3 sequence reads: CASSQGAAGAKNQPQHF. The DNA for the CDR3 is TGTGCCAGCAGCCAAGGAGCTGCGGGGGCGAAAAATCAGCCCCAGCATTTT.

This clonotype has only a few counts. The chain is built from TRBV20-1 and TRBJ2-5; D may be TRBD2 (5 bases). CDR1 is DFQATT, CDR2 SNEGSKA, per germline (reference sequence). CDR3 length equals 13 residues. V was shortened by 0 bases and J by 4 bases, with 9 bases between the two germline ends. CDR3 DNA: TGCAGTGCTAGAGAAGTAGCGTCAGAGACCCAGTACTTC. Translation gives CSAREVASETQYF.

The CDR3 DNA reads as TGTGCCAGCAGTGAAGCGGGGACAGGGATCGACGAGCAGTACTTC. Its translation is CASSEAGTGIDEQYF. The chain carries TRBV2 and TRBJ2-7; TRBD1 matches at 9 bases. Germline CDR1 SNHLY, CDR2 FYNNEI. Losses at the gene ends were 0 bases for V and 5 bases for J; bases not matched to a gene: 5. The CDR3 loop spans 15 amino acids.

The count of this clonotype is one. The chain has TRBV6-6 and TRBJ2-1, with D hard to call. The CDR3 runs to 12 residues. Germline CDR1 is MNHNY and CDR2 is SVGAGI (reference sequence). Trimming left V 6 bases short and J 5 bases short, with 8 bases between. The CDR3 reads CASSEIDNEQFF. CDR3 in DNA: TGTGCCAGCAGCGAAATCGACAATGAGCAGTTCTTC.

This clonotype has more than one count but fewer than ten. The chain joins TRBV29-1 to TRBJ1-2; D is unresolved. The CDR3 contains 13 residues. The ends were cut back, 6 bases at V and 2 bases at J, with 13 bases in the middle. Germline CDR1 and CDR2: SQVTM and ANQGSEA. CDR3 coding DNA: TGCAGCGTCCAAACCGAACGGAACTATGGCTACACCTTC. This encodes CSVQTERNYGYTF.

This chain links TRBV20-1 with TRBJ2-5, with a weak D call TRBD1 (5 bases). Trimming pared 1 base from V and 1 base from J, leaving 19 bases between. The germline CDR1 and CDR2 sequences are DFQATT and SNEGSKA (reference sequence). The CDR3 extends over 17 amino acids. CDR3 coding DNA: TGCAGTGCTAGAGGGTTTAGACAGTGGTCCTCCCAAGAGACCCAGTACTTC. This encodes CSARGFRQWSSQETQYF.

The V gene is TRBV19, the J gene TRBJ2-5; D is unclear. The CDR3 runs to 13 residues. Germline V gives CDR1 LNHDA, CDR2 SQIVND (reference sequence). V lost 6 bases and J 11 bases, leaving 19 bases between the germline ends. For the CDR3, the DNA is TGTGCCAGTAGGGAACAGTTCTCCTATGAGCAGTACTTC. Its translation is CASREQFSYEQYF.

The chain uses TRBV12-3 or TRBV12-4 and TRBJ2-3, with D hard to call. The CDR3 is 13 residues long. V gave up 2 bases and J gave up 4 bases, with 7 bases separating them. The CDR3 DNA is TGTGCCAGCAGTTTAATGAGCGCAGATACGCAGTATTTT. This sequence encodes CASSLMSADTQYF.

This clonotype was found once. The CDR3 loop is CASSLESGLEAFF. The CDR3 nucleotides are TGTGCCAGCAGCTTGGAGTCAGGGCTGGAAGCTTTCTTT. V and J are TRBV5-5 and TRBJ1-1; D may be TRBD1 (5 bases). The germline V and J ends were trimmed by 0 bases and 8 bases, with 11 bases remaining between them. The CDR3 runs to 13 residues. The V gene's germline CDR1 is SGHKS and CDR2 YYEKEE (reference sequence).

The chain links TRBV13 to TRBJ2-7; D is perhaps TRBD1 (7 bases). Germline loops: CDR1 PRHDT, CDR2 FYEKMQ (reference sequence). The V end lost 4 bases, the J end lost 0 bases, and 16 bases lay between the germline ends. The CDR3 totals 16 residues. The CDR3 here is CASSSGDRETSYEQYF. The CDR3 region has the DNA TGTGCCAGCAGCTCGGGAGACAGGGAAACCTCCTACGAGCAGTACTTC.

The rearrangement links TRBV7-3 to TRBJ2-2; either TRBD1 or TRBD2 may fit D (5 bases each). V was clipped by 5 bases and J by 8 bases, with 15 bases between them. The germline V gene encodes CDR1 SGHTA and CDR2 FQGTGA. This CDR3 is built from 14 residues. Here the CDR3 reads CASSPQIGGGELFF. CDR3 nucleotides: TGTGCCAGCAGCCCTCAAATTGGGGGAGGGGAGCTGTTTTTT.

V usage is TRBV5-6 and J usage is TRBJ2-7; TRBD1 matches 7 bases. From germline, CDR1 is SGHDT and CDR2 YYEEEE. The CDR3 is 14 amino acids. The V segment lost 3 bases and the J segment 0 bases; nucleotides outside the gene matches: 3. This CDR3 reads CASSSTGPSYEQYF. In nucleotides, the CDR3 is TGTGCCAGCAGCTCGACAGGGCCCTCCTACGAGCAGTACTTC.

This clonotype was observed a few times. The V call is TRBV29-1, the J call TRBJ2-3; 8 bases fit TRBD2. The germline V gene encodes CDR1 SQVTM and CDR2 ANQGSEA. V shed 5 bases, J shed 5 bases, and the junction held 21 bases outside the gene matches. The CDR3 consists of 18 residues. The CDR3 sequence: CSVLCGAGEGGVEDTQYF. Written as DNA, the CDR3 is TGCAGCGTTTTGTGCGGAGCGGGAGAGGGGGGGGTGGAAGATACGCAGTATTTT.

The sample holds a few counts of this clonotype. The gene calls are TRBV7-3 and TRBJ1-6; unclear D gene. The ends were cut back, 2 bases at V and 7 bases at J, with 6 bases in the middle. The V gene's germline CDR1 is SGHTA and CDR2 FQGTGA. This CDR3 region has 13 residues. CDR3 protein: CASSLFGNSPLHF. The DNA for the CDR3 is TGTGCCAGCAGCTTATTCGGAAATTCACCCCTCCACTTT.

This clonotype has a handful of counts. The chain links TRBV9 to TRBJ2-3, with 9 nucleotides matching TRBD2. Per germline, CDR1 SGDLS and CDR2 YYNGEE. The CDR3 has 13 amino acids. Trimming at V came to 6 bases and at J to 9 bases, leaving 8 bases not matched to a gene. This CDR3 reads CASKGGGAETQYF. For the CDR3, the DNA is TGTGCCAGCAAAGGCGGGGGGGCCGAGACGCAGTATTTT.

The chain recombines TRBV20-1 with TRBJ2-3; possibly TRBD1 or TRBD2 for D (5 bases each). Germline CDR1 is DFQATT and CDR2 is SNEGSKA (reference sequence). Trimming stripped 0 bases from V and 0 bases from J, with 7 bases between. This CDR3 comprises 14 residues. The CDR3 coding sequence is TGCAGTGCTAGAGACGGGGCCAGCACAGATACGCAGTATTTT. As protein: CSARDGASTDTQYF.

The chain recombines TRBV20-1 with TRBJ1-2; 8 bases align to TRBD1. CDR1 and CDR2 (germline): DFQATT, SNEGSKA (reference sequence). V shed 8 bases, J shed 8 bases, and the junction held 10 bases outside the gene matches. The CDR3 is 12 residues long. CDR3: CSSRGQVGGYTF. CDR3 sequence (DNA): TGCAGTAGTAGGGGACAGGTCGGGGGCTACACCTTC.

The gene calls are TRBV28 and TRBJ2-3; TRBD1 aligns across 8 bases. The CDR3 loop spans 15 amino acids. Trimming cost V 7 bases and J 2 bases; bases outside gene matches: 8. Germline CDR1 and CDR2: MDHEN and SYDVKM. For the CDR3, the DNA is TGTGCCAGCAACTTACCGGGACAGGTCACAGATACGCAGTATTTT. Its protein is CASNLPGQVTDTQYF.

This sequence joins TRBV7-2 and TRBJ1-1; TRBD1 matches 7 bases. Trimming at V came to 1 base and at J to 6 bases, leaving 14 bases not matched to a gene. The CDR3 has 17 amino acids. CDR1 SGHTA and CDR2 FQGNSA come from the germline V gene. CDR3 amino acids: CASSLGRSRGRGSEAFF. CDR3 nucleotides: TGTGCCAGCAGCTTAGGGAGATCCAGAGGCAGGGGGTCTGAAGCTTTCTTT.